This is a list of T cell receptor beta chains from one sample in a study of T cells in pancreatic ductal adenocarcinoma. Here immunoSEQ multiplex PCR was the method, and the copy in TCRdb shows in-frame clones only, minus some. The sample consists of about 100,000 clones, 90% to 95% of them appearing once. The sample comprised PBMCs. The source of these receptors is a human donor with pancreatic ductal adenocarcinoma. The CDR3 runs from the conserved cysteine through the conserved F or W. The order of the fields is V gene, D gene, J gene, clone size, CDR3 protein, CDR3 DNA. The D gene is left open where the match is weak. Size values are once, few and many counts, or a class for expanded clones, and some rows have none.

TRBV25-1	NA	TRBJ2-2	NA	CASSDYNTGELFF	TGTGCCAGCAGTGACTACAACACCGGGGAGCTGTTTTTT
TRBV9	TRBD1	TRBJ1-1	NA	CASSVVPGQMNTEAFF	TGTGCCAGCAGCGTAGTCCCGGGACAGATGAACACTGAAGCTTTCTTT
TRBV15	TRBD2	TRBJ2-1	NA	CATSRLAGLYNEQFF	TGTGCCACCAGTCGTCTAGCGGGCCTTTACAATGAGCAGTTCTTC
TRBV6-1	TRBD2	TRBJ2-6	NA	CASSAGGLDSGANVLTF	TGTGCCAGCAGTGCTGGGGGACTAGACTCTGGGGCCAACGTCCTGACTTTC
TRBV7-9	NA	TRBJ1-1	NA	CASSLGVAGLEAFF	TGTGCCAGCAGCTTAGGGGTGGCGGGCCTTGAAGCTTTCTTT
TRBV7-2	TRBD2	TRBJ2-5	NA	CASSARLALQETQYF	TGTGCCAGCAGCGCGCGACTAGCCCTTCAAGAGACCCAGTACTTC
TRBV19	TRBD1	TRBJ1-5	NA	CASSIRGQGGQPQHF	TGTGCCAGTAGTATACGGGGACAGGGGGGTCAGCCCCAGCATTTT
TRBV18	NA	TRBJ1-3	once	CASSPSPTDTIYF	TGTGCCAGCTCACCATCTCCTACCGACACCATATATTTT
TRBV2	NA	TRBJ1-3	NA	CASRGDTSGNTIYF	TGTGCCAGCAGGGGGGACACCTCTGGAAACACCATATATTTT
TRBV5-6	NA	TRBJ2-3	NA	CASSWMTRGTGDTQYF	TGTGCCAGCAGCTGGATGACTAGGGGCACGGGAGATACGCAGTATTTT
TRBV9	TRBD1	TRBJ2-5	NA	CASSVGGTGVWETQYF	TGTGCCAGCAGCGTAGGTGGGACAGGGGTCTGGGAGACCCAGTACTTC
TRBV6-5	NA	TRBJ2-5	NA	CASSYNTGREETQYF	TGTGCCAGCAGTTACAATACAGGGCGGGAAGAGACCCAGTACTTC
TRBV6-6	TRBD1	TRBJ2-3	NA	CASALGQATGDTQYF	TGTGCCAGCGCCCTCGGACAGGCGACGGGGGATACGCAGTATTTT